The 21 T cell receptor beta chains presented below share a single source sample, sequenced in a study of technical replicates of blood from several donors. Sequenced by immunoSEQ multiplex PCR; TCRdb stores in-frame clones only, minus some. This sample has about 76,000 clones, with around 90% found just once. The sample was T cells isolated from PBMCs. Source of these receptors: a human donor in good health.

The chain links TRBV6-5 to TRBJ1-4; D remains ambiguous. Germline V lookup: CDR1 MNHEY, CDR2 SVGAGI. V lost 0 bases, J lost 2 bases, and 10 bases lay in between. The CDR3 is made up of 16 amino acids. The CDR3 reads CASSYSPGGTNEKLFF. The CDR3 DNA is TGTGCCAGCAGTTACTCTCCCGGAGGGACTAATGAAAAACTGTTTTTT.

The V and J genes are TRBV5-1 and TRBJ2-5, with D maybe TRBD2 (5 bases). Trimming left V 7 bases short and J 0 bases short, with 10 bases between. This CDR3 has 13 residues. Germline-derived CDR1 and CDR2 are SGHRS and YFSETQ. The CDR3 DNA sequence: TGCGCCAGCTACGAGGGAAACCAAGAGACCCAGTACTTC. It translates to CASYEGNQETQYF.

The rearrangement joins TRBV19 to TRBJ2-1, with TRBD2 identical over 14 bases. In germline, CDR1 is LNHDA, CDR2 SQIVND (reference sequence). J was trimmed by 7 bases and V by 6 bases; bases with no gene match: 5. The CDR3 length is 15 residues. This chain's CDR3 is CASSTGTSGRNEQFF. CDR3 nucleotide sequence: TGTGCCAGTAGCACCGGGACTAGCGGGAGAAATGAGCAGTTCTTC.

This chain uses TRBV11-2 with TRBJ2-5; D may be TRBD2 (5 bases). In germline, CDR1 is SGHAT, CDR2 FQNNGV. V was shortened by 6 bases and J by 0 bases, with 14 bases between the two germline ends. There are 15 residues in the CDR3. CDR3 residues: CASSLQRAYQETQYF. DNA of the CDR3: TGTGCCAGCAGTCTCCAGAGGGCGTACCAAGAGACCCAGTACTTC.

The chain employs TRBV7-2 and TRBJ2-3, with 10 bases aligning to TRBD2. This CDR3 contains 16 residues. Losses at the gene ends were 5 bases for V and 6 bases for J; bases not matched to a gene: 11. Germline assignment: CDR1 SGHTA and CDR2 FQGNSA. This CDR3 is CASSPPGWTSGDTQYF. CDR3 nucleotides: TGTGCCAGCAGCCCCCCGGGGTGGACTAGCGGCGATACGCAGTATTTT.

The chain carries TRBV7-2 and TRBJ1-3, with TRBD1 matching 10 bases. Germline V gene data show CDR1 as SGHTA and CDR2 as FQGNSA. Losses at the gene ends were 5 bases for V and 9 bases for J; bases not matched to a gene: 16. The CDR3 spans 17 residues. CDR3 amino acids: CASSRRLGTGERGTIYF. CDR3 nucleotide sequence: TGTGCCAGCAGCCGAAGATTAGGGACAGGGGAGAGGGGCACCATATATTTT.

Here the CDR3 reads CASSSSGTGEEKLFF. CDR3 in DNA: TGTGCCAGCAGCTCCTCCGGGACAGGGGAAGAAAAACTGTTTTTT. J is TRBJ1-4 and V is TRBV5-6; 10 positions match TRBD1. CDR3 size: 15 residues. Germline-derived CDR1 and CDR2 are SGHDT and YYEEEE. The V and J ends lost 3 bases and 8 bases, in that order; junction bases with no gene match: 7. Complete variable domain (other parts from reference TRBV5-6 and TRBJ1-4): DAGVTQSPTHLIKTRGQQVTLRCSPKSGHDTVSWYQQALGQGPQFIFQYYEEEERQRGNFPDRFSGHQFPNYSSELNVNALLLGDSALYLCASSSSGTGEEKLFFGSGTQLSVL.

Only a few counts were recorded for this clone. The chain combines TRBV4-1 with TRBJ1-1; 7 nucleotides align to TRBD1. V was clipped by 2 bases and J by 2 bases; unmatched bases: 11. CDR1 and CDR2 from the germline V gene are MGHRA and YSYEKL. This CDR3 region has 17 residues. CDR3 sequence reads: CASSQIVPGQTNTEAFF. The CDR3 DNA is TGCGCCAGCAGCCAAATAGTGCCGGGACAGACAAACACTGAAGCTTTCTTT.

The rearrangement links TRBV25-1 to TRBJ2-5, with a possible D match to TRBD2 (7 bases). Trimming shortened V by 2 bases and J by 5 bases, and 12 bases separated the two germline ends. CDR3 size: 14 residues. The germline CDR1 and CDR2 sequences are MGHDK and SYGVNS. In DNA, the CDR3 is TGTGCCAGCAGTGAACAGGGGAGGGGGGAGACCCAGTACTTC. Protein product: CASSEQGRGETQYF. Full variable domain (rest looked up from reference TRBV25-1 and TRBJ2-5): EADIYQTPRYLVIGTGKKITLECSQTMGHDKMYWYQQDPGMELHLIHYSYGVNSTEKGDLSSESTVSRIRTEHFPLTLESARPSHTSQYLCASSEQGRGETQYFGPGTRLLVL.

This clone was seen only once. The J gene is TRBJ2-2, the V gene TRBV27; 8 bases line up with TRBD2. V lost 4 bases to trimming and J lost 1 base; unmatched junction nucleotides: 5. CDR1 is MNHEY and CDR2 is SMNVEV in the germline V gene (reference sequence). The CDR3 is 16 amino acids. CDR3 sequence: CASSSRAGGNTGELFF. CDR3 coding DNA: TGTGCCAGCAGTTCTCGGGCGGGGGGGAACACCGGGGAGCTGTTTTTT.

The chain links TRBV6-6 to TRBJ1-2, with D hard to call. The V end lost 0 bases, the J end lost 2 bases, and 7 bases lay between the germline ends. The CDR3 consists of 14 residues. CDR1 and CDR2 (germline): MNHNY, SVGAGI (reference sequence). This chain's CDR3 is CASSYSTENYGYTF. The DNA of the CDR3 is TGTGCCAGCAGTTACTCGACGGAGAACTATGGCTACACCTTC.

The chain is built from TRBV7-8 and TRBJ2-1, with 13 bases lining up with TRBD2. Germline-derived CDR1 and CDR2 are SGHVS and FQNEAQ. CDR3 length: 19 amino acids. With V trimmed by 0 bases and J by 7 bases, 12 bases remained unmatched. CDR3 nucleotides: TGTGCCAGCAGCTTAGCCAGGACTAGCGGGAGTATATTCGGGAATGAGCAGTTCTTC. Protein product: CASSLARTSGSIFGNEQFF.

The chain uses TRBV4-2 and TRBJ2-3; TRBD2 is a possible D gene (6 bases). CDR1 is LGHNA and CDR2 is YNFKEQ in the germline V gene. CDR3 length: 16 residues. The germline V and J ends were trimmed by 4 bases and 3 bases, with 17 bases remaining between them. CDR3 DNA sequence: TGTGCCAGCAGCCCCGAAGGGAATCGGGGGACAGATACGCAGTATTTT. This encodes CASSPEGNRGTDTQYF.

V usage is TRBV28 and J usage is TRBJ2-4; D is unresolved. V was clipped by 4 bases and J by 9 bases, with 10 bases between them. Germline CDR1 is MDHEN and CDR2 is SYDVKM. This CDR3 spans 12 amino acids. This chain's CDR3 is CASSSVRFIQYF. CDR3 nucleotide sequence: TGTGCCAGCAGTTCGGTTCGATTCATTCAGTACTTC.

The V and J genes are TRBV6-5 and TRBJ1-2; no definite D call. Germline assignment: CDR1 MNHEY and CDR2 SVGAGI. The V and J ends lost 6 bases and 4 bases respectively, with 15 bases between them. The CDR3 runs 14 residues. The CDR3 bases are TGTGCCAGCAGCCTAGGAGGGCAGCTCTATGGCTACACCTTC. Translation: CASSLGGQLYGYTF.

The rearrangement joins TRBV19 to TRBJ2-7; TRBD2 is a possible D gene (6 bases). The CDR3 spans 15 residues. In germline, CDR1 is LNHDA, CDR2 SQIVND (reference sequence). Between the trimmed V and J ends, which lost 3 bases and 3 bases, there was a span of 15 bases. The CDR3 region has the DNA TGTGCCAGTAGTATCCGATACCCCGGGGGCTACGAGCAGTACTTC. This translates into CASSIRYPGGYEQYF.

The J gene is TRBJ1-2, the V gene TRBV5-1; D is unclear. The CDR3 spans 15 residues. V was trimmed by 6 bases and J by 4 bases, leaving 19 bases between them. CDR1 SGHRS and CDR2 YFSETQ come from the germline V gene. The CDR3 coding sequence is TGCGCCAGCAAATTGGAGATCTACCGCAGCTATGGCTACACCTTC. As protein: CASKLEIYRSYGYTF.

Only one count was recorded for this clone. As DNA, the CDR3 is TGTGCCAGCAGTTTATTGTGGGAGGAGTCCGATGAGCAGTTCTTC. The encoded protein is CASSLLWEESDEQFF. The chain carries TRBV6-5 and TRBJ2-1, with D maybe TRBD2 (6 bases). The V gene's germline CDR1 is MNHEY and CDR2 SVGAGI. The V end lost 4 bases, the J end lost 8 bases, and 18 bases lay between the germline ends. The length of the CDR3 is 15 residues.

V usage is TRBV15 and J usage is TRBJ1-1, with D possibly TRBD1 on 6 matching bases. Germline loops: CDR1 LNHNV, CDR2 YYDKDF (reference sequence). This CDR3 region has 12 residues. V was trimmed by 5 bases and J by 10 bases, leaving 14 bases between them. CDR3 region: CATSYQDSRAFF. The CDR3 DNA reads as TGTGCCACCAGCTACCAGGACAGTAGAGCTTTCTTT.

The V and J genes are TRBV18 and TRBJ2-2, with TRBD1 identical over 8 bases. The CDR3 is 16 residues long. The junction had 9 bases not matched to a gene; V was cut back by 3 bases and J by 6 bases. Germline CDR1 is KGHSH and CDR2 is LQKENI. For the CDR3, the DNA is TGTGCCAGCTCACCGACGGACAGGGTGCTCGCCGGGGAGCTGTTTTTT. This encodes CASSPTDRVLAGELFF. The full variable domain, its missing parts supplied by reference TRBV18 and TRBJ2-2, is NAGVMQNPRHLVRRRGQEARLRCSPMKGHSHVYWYRQLPEEGLKFMVYLQKENIIDESGMPKERFSAEFPKEGPSILRIQQVVRGDSAAYFCASSPTDRVLAGELFFGEGSRLTVL.

The chain uses TRBV27 and TRBJ2-7; tentatively, D is TRBD1 (5 bases). V lost 8 bases to trimming and J lost 0 bases, with 14 bases between them. The CDR3 spans 14 residues. Germline assignment: CDR1 MNHEY and CDR2 SMNVEV (reference sequence). This CDR3 reads CASRAIRASYEQYF. The DNA of the CDR3 is TGTGCCAGCCGCGCGATCAGGGCCTCCTACGAGCAGTACTTC.